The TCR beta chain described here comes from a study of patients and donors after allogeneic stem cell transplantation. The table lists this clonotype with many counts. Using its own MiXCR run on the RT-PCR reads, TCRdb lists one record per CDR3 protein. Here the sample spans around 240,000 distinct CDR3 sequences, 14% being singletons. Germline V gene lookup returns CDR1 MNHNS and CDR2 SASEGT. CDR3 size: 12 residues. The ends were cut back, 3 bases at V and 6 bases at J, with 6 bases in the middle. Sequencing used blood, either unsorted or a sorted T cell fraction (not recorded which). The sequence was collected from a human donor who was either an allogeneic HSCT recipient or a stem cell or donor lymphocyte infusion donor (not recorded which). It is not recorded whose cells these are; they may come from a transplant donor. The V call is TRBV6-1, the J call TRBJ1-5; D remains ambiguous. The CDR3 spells CASSDGSQPQHF. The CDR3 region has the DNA TGTGCCAGCAGTGACGGGAGTCAGCCCCAGCATTTT.